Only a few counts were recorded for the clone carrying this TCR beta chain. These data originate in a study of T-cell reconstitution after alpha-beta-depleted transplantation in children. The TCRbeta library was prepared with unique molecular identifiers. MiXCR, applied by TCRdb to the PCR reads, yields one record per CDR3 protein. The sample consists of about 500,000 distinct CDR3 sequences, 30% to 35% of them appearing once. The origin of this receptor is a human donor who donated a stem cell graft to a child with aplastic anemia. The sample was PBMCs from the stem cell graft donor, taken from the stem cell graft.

The CDR3 protein is CASSQADTGQAGGPGDTQYF. In DNA form, the CDR3 reads TGCGCCAGCAGCCAAGCGGATACTGGGCAAGCGGGAGGGCCGGGCGATACGCAGTATTTT. The chain employs TRBV4-3 and TRBJ2-3; 10 nucleotides match TRBD2. Germline CDR1 reads LGHNA; CDR2 reads YSLEER. The CDR3 extends over 20 amino acids. With V trimmed by 1 base and J by 6 bases, 19 bases remained unmatched.